Sequencing of this TCR beta chain was carried out in a study of blood T cell repertoires in COVID-19. Across the whole study: Spain, Italy and the United States supplied samples that represented acute and convalescent COVID-19.

Authors' analysis steps: Estimates of nucleated cell counts were drawn from the amplification of reference gene primers. Generated by immunoSEQ multiplex PCR, the TCRdb table keeps only in-frame clones and is missing some. V, J and clone size were drawn from that table, and D and trimming were deduced from the DNA. Of some 49,000 clones in the sample, 75% to 95% are singletons; the top ten hold roughly 6.5%. This clone was observed a single time. There are 15 residues in the CDR3. V was pared by 3 bases and J by 3 bases, with 5 bases of the junction left unmatched. Germline V gives CDR1 SGHRS, CDR2 YFSETQ.

The gene calls are TRBV5-1 and TRBJ2-7; 11 bases fit TRBD2. Sample: peripheral blood. The receptor was derived from a man aged 50 or older with active COVID-19. The CDR3 DNA is TGCGCCAGCAGCTCAACTAGCGGGGGACACTACGAGCAGTACTTC. It encodes CASSSTSGGHYEQYF. Looking up the rest from reference TRBV5-1 and TRBJ2-7 gives the full variable domain: KAGVTQTPRYLIKTRGQQVTLSCSPISGHRSVSWYQQTPGQGLQFLFEYFSETQRNKGNFPGRFSGRQFSNSRSEMNVSTLELGDSALYLCASSSTSGGHYEQYFGPGTRLTVT.